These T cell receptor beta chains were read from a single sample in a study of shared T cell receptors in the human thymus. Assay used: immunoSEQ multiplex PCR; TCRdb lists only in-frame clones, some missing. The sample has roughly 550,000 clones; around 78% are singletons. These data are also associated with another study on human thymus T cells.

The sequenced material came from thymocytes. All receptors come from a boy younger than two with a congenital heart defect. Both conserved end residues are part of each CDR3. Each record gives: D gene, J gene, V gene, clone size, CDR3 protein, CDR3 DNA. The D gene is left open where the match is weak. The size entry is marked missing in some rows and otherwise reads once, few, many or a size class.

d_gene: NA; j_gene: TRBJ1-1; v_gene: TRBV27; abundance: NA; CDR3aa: CASRYISAGEMNTEAFF; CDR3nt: TGTGCCAGCAGATACATCTCAGCAGGGGAAATGAACACTGAAGCTTTCTTT
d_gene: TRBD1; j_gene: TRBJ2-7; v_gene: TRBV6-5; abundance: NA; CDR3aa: CASSYLGQTIPYEQYF; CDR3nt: TGTGCCAGCAGTTATCTGGGACAGACGATTCCCTACGAGCAGTACTTC
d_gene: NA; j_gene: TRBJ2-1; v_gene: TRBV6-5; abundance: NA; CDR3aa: CASSTPSGDEQFF; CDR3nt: TGTGCCAGCAGTACCCCGAGCGGTGATGAGCAGTTCTTC
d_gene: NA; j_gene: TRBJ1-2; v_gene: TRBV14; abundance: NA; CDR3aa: CASSPGTSYGYTF; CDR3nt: TGTGCCAGCAGCCCGGGGACTTCCTATGGCTACACCTTC
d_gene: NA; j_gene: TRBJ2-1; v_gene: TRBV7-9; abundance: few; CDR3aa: CASSPIESSYNEQFF; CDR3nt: TGTGCCAGCAGCCCCATAGAAAGCTCCTACAATGAGCAGTTCTTC
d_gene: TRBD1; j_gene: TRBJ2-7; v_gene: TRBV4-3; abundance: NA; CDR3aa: CASSQDPPGQAYEQYF; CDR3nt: TGCGCCAGCAGCCAAGACCCACCGGGACAGGCCTACGAGCAGTACTTC
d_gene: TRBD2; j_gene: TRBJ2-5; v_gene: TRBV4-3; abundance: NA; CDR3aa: CASSQVSPSGDQETQYF; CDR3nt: TGCGCCAGCAGCCAAGTGTCCCCTAGCGGGGACCAAGAGACCCAGTACTTC
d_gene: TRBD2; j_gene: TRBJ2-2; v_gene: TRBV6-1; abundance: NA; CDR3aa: CASSALSGVGTGELFF; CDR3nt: TGTGCCAGCAGTGCCCTTAGCGGGGTGGGCACCGGGGAGCTGTTTTTT
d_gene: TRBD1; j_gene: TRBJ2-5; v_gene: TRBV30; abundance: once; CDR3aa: CAWRRVRTGEYQETQYF; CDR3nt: TGTGCCTGGAGACGAGTGAGGACAGGGGAGTACCAAGAGACCCAGTACTTC
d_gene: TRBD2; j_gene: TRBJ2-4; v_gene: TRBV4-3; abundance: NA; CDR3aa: CASSQAVSSGDIQYF; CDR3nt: TGCGCCAGCAGCCAAGCGGTAAGTAGCGGGGACATTCAGTACTTC
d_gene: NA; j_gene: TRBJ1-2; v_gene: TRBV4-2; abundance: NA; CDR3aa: CASSQKPQYGYTF; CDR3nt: TGTGCCAGCAGCCAAAAACCGCAGTATGGCTACACCTTC